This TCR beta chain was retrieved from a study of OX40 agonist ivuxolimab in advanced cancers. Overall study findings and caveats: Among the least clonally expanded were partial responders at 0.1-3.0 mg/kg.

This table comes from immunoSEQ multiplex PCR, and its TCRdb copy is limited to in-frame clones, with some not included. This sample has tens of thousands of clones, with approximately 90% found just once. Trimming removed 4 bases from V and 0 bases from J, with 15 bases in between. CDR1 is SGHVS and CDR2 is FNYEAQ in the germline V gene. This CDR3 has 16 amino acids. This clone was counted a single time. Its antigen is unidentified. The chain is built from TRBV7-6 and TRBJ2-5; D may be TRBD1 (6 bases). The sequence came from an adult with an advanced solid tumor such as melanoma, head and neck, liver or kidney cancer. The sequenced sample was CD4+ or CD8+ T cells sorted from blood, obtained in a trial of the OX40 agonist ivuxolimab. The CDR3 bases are TGTGCCAGCAGCTACAGCGTGGGGGCCAACCAAGAGACCCAGTACTTC. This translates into CASSYSVGANQETQYF.